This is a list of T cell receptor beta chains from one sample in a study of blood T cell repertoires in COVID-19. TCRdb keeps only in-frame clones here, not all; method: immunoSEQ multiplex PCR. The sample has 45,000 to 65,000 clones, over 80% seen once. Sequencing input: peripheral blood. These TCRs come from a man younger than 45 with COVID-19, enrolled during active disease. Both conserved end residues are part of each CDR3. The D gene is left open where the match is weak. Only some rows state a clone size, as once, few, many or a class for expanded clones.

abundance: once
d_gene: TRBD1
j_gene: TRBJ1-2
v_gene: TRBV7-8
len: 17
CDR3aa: CASSLVTDRASNYGYTF
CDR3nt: TGTGCCAGCAGCTTAGTGACGGACAGGGCATCTAACTATGGCTACACCTTC

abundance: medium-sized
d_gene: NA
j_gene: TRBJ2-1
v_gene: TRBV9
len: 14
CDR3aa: CASSRQYSYNEQFF
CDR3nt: TGTGCCAGCAGTAGACAGTACTCCTACAATGAGCAGTTCTTC

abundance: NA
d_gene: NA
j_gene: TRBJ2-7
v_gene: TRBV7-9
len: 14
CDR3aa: CASSLAGRGYEQYF
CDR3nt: TGTGCCAGCAGCTTAGCCGGTCGGGGCTACGAGCAGTACTTC

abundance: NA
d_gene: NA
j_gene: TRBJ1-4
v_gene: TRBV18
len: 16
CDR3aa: CASSPPSRRANEKLFF
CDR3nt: TGTGCCAGCTCACCACCTTCAAGGAGAGCTAATGAAAAACTGTTTTTT

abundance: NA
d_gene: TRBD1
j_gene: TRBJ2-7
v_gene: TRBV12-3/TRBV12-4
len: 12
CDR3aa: CASSTTPGQLYF
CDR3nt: TGTGCCAGCAGTACAACCCCGGGACAGTTGTACTTC

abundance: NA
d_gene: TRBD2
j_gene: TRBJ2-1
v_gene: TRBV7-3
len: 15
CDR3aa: CASSPGLAGNNEQFF
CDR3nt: TGTGCCAGCAGCCCGGGACTAGCGGGAAACAATGAGCAGTTCTTC

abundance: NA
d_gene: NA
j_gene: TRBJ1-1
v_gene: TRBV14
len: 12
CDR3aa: CASSIQNTEAFF
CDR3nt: TGTGCCAGCAGCATCCAGAACACTGAAGCTTTCTTT

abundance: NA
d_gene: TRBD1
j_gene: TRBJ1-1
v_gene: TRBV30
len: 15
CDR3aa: CACPAEGAANTEAFF
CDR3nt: TGTGCCTGCCCCGCCGAGGGGGCAGCGAACACTGAAGCTTTCTTT

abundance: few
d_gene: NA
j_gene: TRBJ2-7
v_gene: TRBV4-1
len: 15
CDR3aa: CASSHMSGEGYEQYF
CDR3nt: TGCGCCAGCAGCCATATGTCTGGAGAGGGCTACGAGCAGTACTTC

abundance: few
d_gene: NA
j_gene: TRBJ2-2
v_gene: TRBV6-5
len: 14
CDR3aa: CASLAASKTGELFF
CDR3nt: TGTGCCAGCCTCGCGGCTAGCAAGACCGGGGAGCTGTTTTTT

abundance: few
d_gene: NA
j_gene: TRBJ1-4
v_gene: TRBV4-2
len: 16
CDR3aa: CASSHPQRGGREKLFF
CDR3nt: TGTGCCAGCAGCCACCCCCAGAGAGGGGGAAGGGAAAAACTGTTTTTT

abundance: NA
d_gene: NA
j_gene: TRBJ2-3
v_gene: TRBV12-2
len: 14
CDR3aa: CASRRGTPTDTQYF
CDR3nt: TGTGCAAGTCGCCGCGGGACTCCCACAGATACGCAGTATTTT

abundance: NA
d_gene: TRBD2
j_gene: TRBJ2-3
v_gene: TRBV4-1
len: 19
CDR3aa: CASSSGASSGSQSTDTQYF
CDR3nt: TGCGCCAGCAGCTCTGGGGCGTCTAGCGGGAGTCAATCCACAGATACGCAGTATTTT

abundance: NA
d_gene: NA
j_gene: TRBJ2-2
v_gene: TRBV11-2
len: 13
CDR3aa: CASDRGNTGELFF
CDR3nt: TGTGCCAGCGATAGGGGGAACACCGGGGAGCTGTTTTTT

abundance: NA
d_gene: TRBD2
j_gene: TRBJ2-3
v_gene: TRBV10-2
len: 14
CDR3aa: CASMTSGSGDTQYF
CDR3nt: TGCGCCAGCATGACTAGCGGGAGCGGGGATACGCAGTATTTT

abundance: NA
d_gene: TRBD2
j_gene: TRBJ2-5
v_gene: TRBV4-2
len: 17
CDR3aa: CASSPTTTGGPGETQYF
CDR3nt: TGTGCCAGCAGCCCCACTACTACGGGAGGGCCCGGAGAGACCCAGTACTTC

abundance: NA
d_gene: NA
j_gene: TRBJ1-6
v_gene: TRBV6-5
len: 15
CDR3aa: CASSYSQGRGSPLHF
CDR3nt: TGTGCCAGCAGTTACTCGCAGGGGCGCGGTTCACCCCTCCACTTT

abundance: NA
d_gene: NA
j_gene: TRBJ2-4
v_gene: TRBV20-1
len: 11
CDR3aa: CSVGVRGIQYF
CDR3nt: TGCAGTGTTGGCGTTCGCGGCATTCAGTACTTC

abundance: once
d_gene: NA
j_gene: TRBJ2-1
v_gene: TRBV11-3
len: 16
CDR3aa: CASSLGTSNLWNEQFF
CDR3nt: TGTGCCAGCAGCTTAGGGACAAGTAACCTATGGAATGAGCAGTTCTTC

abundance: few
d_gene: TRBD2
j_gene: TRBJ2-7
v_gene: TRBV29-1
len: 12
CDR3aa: CSVGTSGGEQYF
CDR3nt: TGCAGCGTCGGGACTAGCGGGGGGGAGCAGTACTTC

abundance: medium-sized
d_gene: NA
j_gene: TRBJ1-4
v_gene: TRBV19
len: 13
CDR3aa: CASGPRGSGKLFF
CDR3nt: TGTGCCAGCGGACCGCGGGGGTCGGGAAAACTGTTTTTT

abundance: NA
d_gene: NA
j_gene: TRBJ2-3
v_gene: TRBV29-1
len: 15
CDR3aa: CTPYEGHQCADTQYF
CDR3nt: TGCACGCCTTACGAGGGCCATCAATGCGCAGATACGCAGTATTTT

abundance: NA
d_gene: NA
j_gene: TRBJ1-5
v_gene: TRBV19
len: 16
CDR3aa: CASSPTTRLAYQPQHF
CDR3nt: TGTGCCAGTAGCCCTACTACCAGACTAGCGTATCAGCCCCAGCATTTT

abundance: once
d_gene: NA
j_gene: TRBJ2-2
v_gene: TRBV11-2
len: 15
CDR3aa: CASSLGRGNTGELFF
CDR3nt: TGTGCCAGCAGCTTAGGCCGGGGGAACACCGGGGAGCTGTTTTTT

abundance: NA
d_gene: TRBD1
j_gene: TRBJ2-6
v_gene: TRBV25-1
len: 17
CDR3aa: CASSRGQGSSGANVLTF
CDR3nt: TGTGCCAGCAGTAGGGGACAGGGGAGTTCTGGGGCCAACGTCCTGACTTTC

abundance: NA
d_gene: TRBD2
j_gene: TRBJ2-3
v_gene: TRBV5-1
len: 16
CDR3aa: CASSLSSSGSPDTQYF
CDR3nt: TGCGCCAGCAGCTTGTCGTCTAGCGGGAGTCCAGATACGCAGTATTTT

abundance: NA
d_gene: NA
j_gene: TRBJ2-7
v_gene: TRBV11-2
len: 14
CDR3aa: CASSLAEISYEQYF
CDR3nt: TGTGCCAGCAGCTTAGCGGAGATTTCCTACGAGCAGTACTTC

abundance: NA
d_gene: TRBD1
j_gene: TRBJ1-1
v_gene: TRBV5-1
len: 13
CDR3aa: CASSFGQGGSAFF
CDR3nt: TGCGCCAGCAGCTTCGGACAGGGGGGGTCGGCTTTCTTT

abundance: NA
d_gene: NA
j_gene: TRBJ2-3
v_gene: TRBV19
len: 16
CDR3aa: CASSIWASEYTDTQYF
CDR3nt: TGTGCCAGTAGTATCTGGGCTAGCGAATACACAGATACGCAGTATTTT

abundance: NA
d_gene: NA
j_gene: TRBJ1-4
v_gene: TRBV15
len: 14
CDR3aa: CATSRRGKGGKLFF
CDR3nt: TGTGCCACCAGCAGGAGGGGGAAGGGGGGGAAACTGTTTTTT

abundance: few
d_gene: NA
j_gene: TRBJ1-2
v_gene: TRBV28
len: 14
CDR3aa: CASSPPGPGNGYTF
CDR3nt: TGTGCCAGCAGTCCCCCGGGTCCCGGGAACGGCTACACCTTC

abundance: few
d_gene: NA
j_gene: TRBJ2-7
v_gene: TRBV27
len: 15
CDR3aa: CASIRGGRGGYEQYF
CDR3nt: TGTGCCAGCATCCGGGGCGGGAGAGGGGGGTACGAGCAGTACTTC

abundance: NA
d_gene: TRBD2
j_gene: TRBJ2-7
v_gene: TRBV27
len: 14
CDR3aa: CASSFTSGRDEQYF
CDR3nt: TGTGCCAGCAGTTTCACTAGCGGGAGGGACGAGCAGTACTTC

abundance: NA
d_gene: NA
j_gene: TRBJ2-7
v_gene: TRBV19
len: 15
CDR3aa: CASSMEGLSQYEQYF
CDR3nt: TGTGCCAGTAGTATGGAGGGACTGTCCCAATACGAGCAGTACTTC

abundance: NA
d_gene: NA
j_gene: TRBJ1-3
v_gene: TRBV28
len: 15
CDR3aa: CASSVLGLNRNTIYF
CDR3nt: TGTGCCAGCAGCGTTTTGGGCTTAAATAGAAACACCATATATTTT

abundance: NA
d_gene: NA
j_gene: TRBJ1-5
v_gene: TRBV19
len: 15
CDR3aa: CASSIDRGAWQPQHF
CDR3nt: TGTGCCAGTAGTATAGACAGGGGCGCCTGGCAGCCCCAGCATTTT

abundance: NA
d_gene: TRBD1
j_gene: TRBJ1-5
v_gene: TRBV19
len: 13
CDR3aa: CASSRQGGQPQHF
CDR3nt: TGTGCCAGTAGTAGACAGGGCGGCCAGCCCCAGCATTTT

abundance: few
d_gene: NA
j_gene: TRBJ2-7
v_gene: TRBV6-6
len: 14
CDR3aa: CASSSLDQGYEQYF
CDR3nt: TGTGCCAGCAGTAGTCTCGACCAGGGCTACGAGCAGTACTTC

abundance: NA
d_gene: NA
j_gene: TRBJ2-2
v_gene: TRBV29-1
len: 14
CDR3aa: CSVTGSQNTGELFF
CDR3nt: TGCAGCGTTACAGGGTCCCAGAACACCGGGGAGCTGTTTTTT

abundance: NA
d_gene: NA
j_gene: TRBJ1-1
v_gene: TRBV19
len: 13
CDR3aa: CASSIAGVTEAFF
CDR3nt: TGTGCCAGTAGTATTGCAGGGGTGACTGAAGCTTTCTTT

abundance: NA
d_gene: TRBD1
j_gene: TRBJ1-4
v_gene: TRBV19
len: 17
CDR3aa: CASSIGHAQGINEKLFF
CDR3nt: TGTGCCAGTAGTATCGGTCATGCACAGGGGATTAATGAAAAACTGTTTTTT

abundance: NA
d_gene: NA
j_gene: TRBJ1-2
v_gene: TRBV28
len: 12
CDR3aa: CASSFLQGGYTF
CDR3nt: TGTGCCAGCAGTTTTTTACAGGGTGGCTACACCTTC